This T cell receptor (beta chain) was recorded in a study of blood T cell repertoires in COVID-19. At the level of the study: Samples came from the United States, Italy and Spain, spanning acute and convalescent COVID-19. PBMCs, B-cell-depleted T cells, or T cells provided the cDNA or gDNA that made up the material.

There are 14 residues in the CDR3. The germline gives CDR1 SGHRS, CDR2 YFSETQ. Patients in Seattle were enrolled during active infection, then followed longitudinally. Data came from immunoSEQ multiplex PCR; TCRdb stores just in-frame clones and leaves some out. The sample carries more than 200,000 clones, approximately 90% recorded once. This sequence joins TRBV5-1 and TRBJ2-3; TRBD2 aligns across 9 bases. This TCR was sampled from a man aged 25-45 years with COVID-19, enrolled during active disease. Material: peripheral blood. CDR3 sequence reads: CPSPLAGYTDTQYF. CDR3 DNA sequence: TGCCCCTCCCCCCTAGCGGGGTATACAGATACGCAGTATTTT.